What follows are 24 T cell receptor beta chains derived from one specimen sequenced in a study of blood T cell repertoires in COVID-19. Sequenced by immunoSEQ multiplex PCR; TCRdb stores in-frame clones only, minus some. The sample has roughly 200,000 clones, about 87% seen once. The sequencing input was PBMCs or T cells enriched from blood (not recorded which). All receptors come from a man in his late teens or twenties with acute COVID-19.

The count of this clone is one. V gene TRBV4-1 combines with J gene TRBJ2-3, with 8 bases lining up with TRBD1. The CDR3 runs 17 residues. Trimming took 5 bases from V and 1 from J; bases not matched to a gene: 11. Germline V gene lookup returns CDR1 MGHRA and CDR2 YSYEKL. The CDR3 DNA reads as TGCGCCAGCAGCGAAATGTGGTCGGACAGGGGCACAGATACGCAGTATTTT. Its protein is CASSEMWSDRGTDTQYF.

This chain connects TRBV5-1 to TRBJ1-2, with TRBD1 identical over 7 bases. The CDR3 contains 13 residues. CDR1 and CDR2 (germline): SGHRS, YFSETQ. Trimming removed 4 bases from V and 7 bases from J; junction bases left unmatched: 7. The CDR3 region is CASSPGQVAGYTF. The CDR3 DNA is TGCGCCAGCAGCCCAGGACAGGTTGCTGGCTACACCTTC.

The chain couples TRBV28 to TRBJ1-6; D remains unclear. CDR3 length equals 14 residues. Trimming took off 2 bases at V and 6 bases at J, with 8 bases between the two ends. Germline CDR1 is MDHEN and CDR2 is SYDVKM. The DNA for the CDR3 is TGTGCCAGCAGTTTAGTCCAAATTAATTCACCCCTCCACTTT. It encodes CASSLVQINSPLHF.

This clone was observed a few times. The CDR3 loop is CASSPGGARNEQFF. CDR3 nucleotides: TGTGCCAGCAGCCCGGGGGGGGCGAGAAATGAGCAGTTCTTC. V usage is TRBV7-2 and J usage is TRBJ2-1, with 8 bases fitting TRBD2. The CDR3 contains 14 residues. V dropped 5 bases and J dropped 7; count of bases not matched to a gene: 7. Germline V gives CDR1 SGHTA, CDR2 FQGNSA.

The chain carries TRBV15 and TRBJ2-5; D is unresolved. Germline CDR1 is LNHNV and CDR2 is YYDKDF (reference sequence). Trimming removed 3 bases from V and 0 bases from J, with 17 bases in between. The CDR3 consists of 17 residues. CDR3 sequence: CATSSPGSPVYQETQYF. The CDR3 DNA reads TGTGCCACCAGCAGTCCGGGTTCGCCGGTGTACCAAGAGACCCAGTACTTC.

The table lists this clone with a count of one. The V gene is TRBV5-4, the J gene TRBJ2-2, with TRBD1 matching 12 bases. Germline values: CDR1 SGHNT, CDR2 YYREEE (reference sequence). The CDR3 spans 17 residues. The V and J ends lost 2 bases and 3 bases, in that order; junction bases with no gene match: 5. The CDR3 is CASSFGTGGVDTGELFF. CDR3 bases: TGTGCCAGCAGCTTCGGGACAGGGGGCGTAGACACCGGGGAGCTGTTTTTT.

The rearrangement joins TRBV10-3 to TRBJ2-5; tentative D call: TRBD1 (6 bases). Germline CDR1 reads ENHRY; CDR2 reads SYGVKD. CDR3 length: 14 residues. Trimming shortened V by 2 bases and J by 3 bases, and 10 bases separated the two germline ends. Here the CDR3 reads CAISEPTGEETQYF. The CDR3 DNA follows: TGTGCCATCAGTGAGCCGACAGGAGAAGAGACCCAGTACTTC.

This chain links TRBV2 with TRBJ1-6; D is ambiguous. The CDR3 has 15 amino acids. Germline CDR1 reads SNHLY; CDR2 reads FYNNEI. Deletions cut 7 bases from V and 9 bases from J, with 19 bases between. CDR3 nucleotides: TGTGCCAGCACCTTAGGGCGAGGGTTTGGTTCACCCCTCCACTTT. Its protein is CASTLGRGFGSPLHF.

The V gene is TRBV28, the J gene TRBJ1-6; the D gene is possibly TRBD1 (5 bases). Germline-derived CDR1 and CDR2 are MDHEN and SYDVKM. V gave up 0 bases and J gave up 7 bases, with 7 bases separating them. This CDR3 is built from 14 residues. CDR3 bases: TGTGCCAGCAGTTTATGGACAGCGAATTCACCCCTCCACTTT. It codes for CASSLWTANSPLHF.

The CDR3 sequence: CASSQDGGRNEQYF. The CDR3 nucleotides are TGTGCCAGCAGCCAAGATGGCGGGAGAAACGAGCAGTACTTC. The chain carries TRBV3-1 (or the pseudogene TRBV3-2) and TRBJ2-7, with 7 positions matching TRBD2. With V trimmed by 0 bases and J by 5 bases, 4 bases remained unmatched. The CDR3 spans 14 residues. The germline CDR1 and CDR2 sequences are LGHDT and YNNKEL (reference sequence).

V gene TRBV7-9 combines with J gene TRBJ2-7; 8 bases match TRBD1. The CDR3 has 15 amino acids. CDR1 and CDR2 (germline): SEHNR, FQNEAQ (reference sequence). V trimming: 2 bases; J trimming: 3 bases; junction bases outside the gene matches: 6. The DNA for the CDR3 is TGTGCCAGCAGCTTAAGACAGGGGTGGATCTACGAGCAGTACTTC. The encoded protein is CASSLRQGWIYEQYF.

The chain is built from TRBV16 and TRBJ2-7, with TRBD1 matching 7 bases. Germline CDR1 KGHSY, CDR2 FQNENV. Trimming at V came to 6 bases and at J to 0 bases, leaving 5 bases not matched to a gene. This CDR3 has 14 residues. This CDR3 reads CASRRDRNSYEQYF. The CDR3 nucleotides are TGTGCCAGCAGGAGGGACAGAAACTCCTACGAGCAGTACTTC.

The V and J genes are TRBV28 and TRBJ1-5; the match to TRBD1 covers 10 bases. Germline CDR1 is MDHEN and CDR2 is SYDVKM. Trimming at V came to 0 bases and at J to 0 bases, leaving 2 bases not matched to a gene. CDR3 length: 17 amino acids. This chain's CDR3 is CASSLWTGGGSNQPQHF. In DNA form, the CDR3 reads TGTGCCAGCAGTTTATGGACAGGGGGCGGTAGCAATCAGCCCCAGCATTTT.

The J gene is TRBJ1-5, the V gene TRBV10-1; TRBD1 aligns across 8 bases. Germline CDR1 and CDR2: WNHNN and SYGVQD (reference sequence). V dropped 9 bases and J dropped 0; count of bases not matched to a gene: 13. The length of the CDR3 is 17 residues. DNA for the CDR3: TGCGCCAGAAGAATACCAAGACAGGGGTATAGCAATCAGCCCCAGCATTTT. Translated, it gives CARRIPRQGYSNQPQHF.

The gene calls are TRBV7-8 and TRBJ1-6; 7 bases agree with TRBD1. The CDR3 spans 15 residues. CDR1 is SGHVS, CDR2 FQNEAQ, per germline. The ends lost 5 bases at V and 9 bases at J; junction bases unmatched: 10. The CDR3 nucleotides are TGTGCCAGCAGCACCAGAGGGGGCCCAGGTTCACCCCTCCACTTT. Translating it yields CASSTRGGPGSPLHF.

This sequence joins TRBV7-9 and TRBJ1-2; D not resolved. Looked up from germline, CDR1 is SEHNR and CDR2 is FQNEAQ (reference sequence). V shed 1 base and J shed 4 bases, with 7 bases lying between them. CDR3 length: 13 residues. The CDR3 DNA reads as TGTGCCAGCAGCTTAGGCGTTACCTATGGCTACACCTTC. This codes for CASSLGVTYGYTF.

V gene TRBV7-2 combines with J gene TRBJ2-1; D unresolved. CDR3 length equals 15 residues. Looked up from germline, CDR1 is SGHTA and CDR2 is FQGNSA. Trimming pared 2 bases from V and 4 bases from J, leaving 12 bases between. This CDR3 reads CASSLTVVPYNEQFF. In DNA form, the CDR3 reads TGTGCCAGCAGCTTAACTGTGGTGCCGTACAATGAGCAGTTCTTC.

The CDR3 nucleotides read TGTGCCAGCAGTTTGCGGGGGGCGGCCGGGGAGCTGTTTTTT. Encoded protein: CASSLRGAAGELFF. J is TRBJ2-2 and V is TRBV28, with 8 bases lining up with TRBD2. This CDR3 has 14 amino acids. The germline CDR1 and CDR2 sequences are MDHEN and SYDVKM. V trimming: 3 bases; J trimming: 6 bases; junction bases outside the gene matches: 3.

The rearrangement uses TRBV28 and TRBJ1-5, with a weak D call TRBD1 (6 bases). The V gene lost 6 bases and the J gene lost 6 bases, with 18 bases spanning the gap. The length of the CDR3 is 15 residues. Germline CDR1 reads MDHEN; CDR2 reads SYDVKM. The CDR3, as DNA: TGTGCCAGCAGGCACCTCACAGGGTCGTCTCAGCCCCAGCATTTT. Translating gives CASRHLTGSSQPQHF.

This chain connects TRBV27 to TRBJ2-5; 12 bases are shared with TRBD2. This CDR3 has 18 residues. CDR1 MNHEY and CDR2 SMNVEV come from the germline V gene (reference sequence). Trimming removed 4 bases from V and 0 bases from J; junction bases left unmatched: 9. The CDR3 loop is CASSSLAGGSENQETQYF. DNA of the CDR3: TGTGCCAGCAGTTCTCTAGCGGGAGGGTCAGAGAACCAAGAGACCCAGTACTTC.

The chain employs TRBV9 and TRBJ1-1; possible D gene TRBD1, 6 bases. Germline V gene sequence: CDR1 SGDLS, CDR2 YYNGEE. This CDR3 has 13 residues. Trimming shortened V by 0 bases and J by 7 bases, and 10 bases separated the two germline ends. CDR3 in DNA: TGTGCCAGCAGCGTAGGTCCAGGGGATGAAGCTTTCTTT. Translating it yields CASSVGPGDEAFF.

The rearrangement uses TRBV29-1 and TRBJ1-4, with D perhaps matching TRBD1 (5 bases). The V end was cut by 3 bases, the J end by 4 bases, with 12 bases between. Germline CDR1 SQVTM, CDR2 ANQGSEA. The CDR3 contains 14 residues. The CDR3 loop reads CSVDVTGLNEKLFF. The CDR3 DNA is TGCAGCGTTGATGTTACGGGACTTAATGAAAAACTGTTTTTT. Using reference TRBV29-1 and TRBJ1-4 for the parts outside the CDR3, the full variable domain is SAVISQKPSRDICQRGTSLTIQCQVDSQVTMMFWYRQQPGQSLTLIATANQGSEATYESGFVIDKFPISRPNLTFSTLTVSNMSPEDSSIYLCSVDVTGLNEKLFFGSGTQLSVL.

The chain links TRBV4-3 to TRBJ1-3; no firm D call. CDR1 LGHNA and CDR2 YSLEER come from the germline V gene. CDR3 length: 14 amino acids. Trimming cost V 1 base and J 11 bases, with 15 bases left between them. The CDR3 region is CASSQAWGGRAIYF. Here the CDR3 DNA reads TGCGCCAGCAGCCAAGCCTGGGGAGGGCGTGCCATATATTTT.

V gene TRBV11-2 combines with J gene TRBJ2-3; TRBD2 matches at 8 bases. Germline loops: CDR1 SGHAT, CDR2 FQNNGV. Losses at the gene ends were 4 bases for V and 3 bases for J; bases not matched to a gene: 6. The CDR3 length is 15 residues. The CDR3 loop reads CASSSGSGNTDTQYF. DNA of the CDR3: TGTGCCAGCAGCTCGGGTAGCGGGAATACAGATACGCAGTATTTT.